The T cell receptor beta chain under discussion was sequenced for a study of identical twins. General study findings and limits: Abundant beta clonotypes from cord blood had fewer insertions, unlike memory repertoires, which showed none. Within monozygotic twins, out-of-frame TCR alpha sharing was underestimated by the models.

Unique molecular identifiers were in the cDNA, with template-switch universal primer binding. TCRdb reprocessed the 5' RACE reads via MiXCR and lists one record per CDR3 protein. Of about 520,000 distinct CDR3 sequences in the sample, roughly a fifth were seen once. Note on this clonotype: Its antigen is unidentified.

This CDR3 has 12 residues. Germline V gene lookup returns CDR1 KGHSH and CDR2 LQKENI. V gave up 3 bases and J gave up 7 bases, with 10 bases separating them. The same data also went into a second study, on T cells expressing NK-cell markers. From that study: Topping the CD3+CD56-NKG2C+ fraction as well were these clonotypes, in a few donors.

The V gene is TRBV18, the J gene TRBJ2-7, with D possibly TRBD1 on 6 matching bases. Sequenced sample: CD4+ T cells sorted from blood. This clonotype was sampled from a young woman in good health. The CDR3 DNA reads TGTGCCAGCTCACCGAAACAGGGTGAGCAGTACTTC. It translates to CASSPKQGEQYF.